These 29 T cell receptor beta chains came from one sample sequenced in a study of blood T cell repertoires in COVID-19. Sequencing used immunoSEQ multiplex PCR; TCRdb keeps in-frame clones, though not all of them. This table has roughly 130,000 clones, around 87% appearing once. Sequencing used peripheral blood. These TCRs come from a woman aged 60 to 75 with acute or convalescent COVID-19.

The chain combines TRBV7-6 with TRBJ2-2; TRBD1 matches 7 bases. In germline, CDR1 is SGHVS, CDR2 FNYEAQ. The CDR3 totals 18 residues. With 4 bases clipped from V and 0 bases from J, the junction kept 11 bases outside the gene matches. The CDR3 spells CASSSSLDRSPNTGELFF. The CDR3 DNA reads as TGTGCCAGCAGCTCCTCTCTGGACAGGTCCCCGAACACCGGGGAGCTGTTTTTT.

This clone came up a few times. Distinct nucleotide sequences in the sample also encode this CDR3. V is TRBV3-1 (or the pseudogene TRBV3-2) and J is TRBJ1-2; 8 nucleotides agree with TRBD1. The trim removed 1 base at V and 1 base at J, leaving 2 bases unmatched. Germline CDR1 LGHDT, CDR2 YNNKEL (reference sequence). CDR3 size: 15 residues. CDR3 sequence: CASSQGQGNNYGYTF. CDR3 coding DNA: TGTGCCAGCAGCCAAGGACAGGGGAATAACTATGGCTACACCTTC.

The chain recombines TRBV5-1 with TRBJ1-3; D gene uncertain. The CDR3 has 18 residues. V was trimmed by 0 bases and J by 0 bases, leaving 16 bases between them. In germline, CDR1 is SGHRS, CDR2 YFSETQ. In nucleotides, the CDR3 is TGCGCCAGCAGCTTGGATGCGGGAGCCTTACTCTCTGGAAACACCATATATTTT. Amino acid sequence: CASSLDAGALLSGNTIYF.

The chain combines TRBV27 with TRBJ1-6; 11 bases agree with TRBD1. With 7 bases clipped from V and 7 bases from J, the junction kept 3 bases outside the gene matches. The CDR3 is 14 amino acids. Germline V gene lookup returns CDR1 MNHEY and CDR2 SMNVEV (reference sequence). CDR3: CASTRTGGNSPLHF. The CDR3 nucleotides are TGTGCCAGCACGAGGACAGGGGGCAATTCACCCCTCCACTTT.

This chain links TRBV2 with TRBJ2-3; D possibly corresponds to TRBD2 (5 bases). V dropped 4 bases and J dropped 3 bases, with 11 bases sitting between them. The CDR3 loop spans 14 amino acids. Germline V gene sequence: CDR1 SNHLY, CDR2 FYNNEI. CDR3 DNA sequence: TGTGCCAGCAGTGGCGGGCAGCCTACAGATACGCAGTATTTT. As protein: CASSGGQPTDTQYF.

The chain carries TRBV30 and TRBJ1-1; weak D call: TRBD1 (6 bases). Germline V gene lookup returns CDR1 GTSNPN and CDR2 SVGIG (reference sequence). The CDR3 length is 15 residues. V dropped 0 bases and J dropped 2 bases, with 13 bases sitting between them. The CDR3 region is CAWSVKGGVNTEAFF. The DNA for the CDR3 is TGTGCCTGGAGTGTTAAGGGGGGGGTTAACACTGAAGCTTTCTTT.

The J gene is TRBJ1-1, the V gene TRBV5-1; D may be TRBD1 (5 bases). The CDR3 extends over 14 amino acids. In germline, CDR1 is SGHRS, CDR2 YFSETQ. The V and J ends lost 4 bases and 2 bases respectively, with 12 bases between them. CDR3 amino acids: CASSRPDSNTEAFF. The CDR3 bases are TGCGCCAGCAGCCGACCCGACAGCAACACTGAAGCTTTCTTT.

In this sample, this clone turned up once. The chain has TRBV27 and TRBJ2-1, with 10 bases matching TRBD2. This CDR3 is 14 amino acids long. Germline V gene sequence: CDR1 MNHEY, CDR2 SMNVEV (reference sequence). Trimming removed 5 bases from V and 5 bases from J; junction bases left unmatched: 3. The CDR3 DNA follows: TGTGCCAGCAGTCCGGGACTAGCGAACAATGAGCAGTTCTTC. Translating gives CASSPGLANNEQFF.

This sequence joins TRBV28 and TRBJ1-2, with 8 nucleotides matching TRBD1. Trimming removed 4 bases from V and 7 bases from J; junction bases left unmatched: 11. The CDR3 loop spans 15 amino acids. From germline, CDR1 is MDHEN and CDR2 SYDVKM. CDR3 amino acids: CASSSGQGGRLGYTF. CDR3 coding DNA: TGTGCCAGCAGTTCTGGACAGGGAGGAAGGCTTGGCTACACCTTC.

V is TRBV18 and J is TRBJ1-1; TRBD1 matches at 7 bases. The V segment lost 3 bases and the J segment 7 bases; nucleotides outside the gene matches: 5. The germline V gene encodes CDR1 KGHSH and CDR2 LQKENI. The CDR3 spans 13 residues. The CDR3 nucleotides are TGTGCCAGCTCACCCGCACAGGGGCGTGAAGCTTTCTTT. Protein: CASSPAQGREAFF.

The CDR3 nucleotides read TGTGCCAGCAGCTCCGCCCCCCTTCGAGGCGGGAGCCCCTACAATGAGCAGTTCTTC. Translating gives CASSSAPLRGGSPYNEQFF. The V call is TRBV7-9, the J call TRBJ2-1; TRBD2 matches at 7 bases. V lost 4 bases to trimming and J lost 2 bases; unmatched junction nucleotides: 17. CDR3 size: 19 residues. The germline CDR1 and CDR2 sequences are SEHNR and FQNEAQ (reference sequence).

The chain is built from TRBV12-3 or TRBV12-4 and TRBJ1-1, with 7 bases fitting TRBD1. V shed 6 bases, J shed 4 bases, and the junction held 5 bases outside the gene matches. The CDR3 spans 13 residues. The CDR3 DNA sequence: TGTGCCAGCAGCCCTAACAGGGGCACTGAAGCTTTCTTT. Protein: CASSPNRGTEAFF.

This sequence joins TRBV30 and TRBJ2-5; 10 nucleotides match TRBD1. The CDR3 runs to 15 residues. The germline gives CDR1 GTSNPN, CDR2 SVGIG (reference sequence). As DNA, the CDR3 is TGTGCTTTTGTAGACAGGGGGCTCGTTAAAGAGACCCAGTACTTC. Its translation: CAFVDRGLVKETQYF.

The chain combines TRBV4-1 with TRBJ1-2; tentatively, D is TRBD1 (6 bases). The CDR3 contains 14 residues. Trimming cost V 3 bases and J 4 bases, with 12 bases left between them. Germline V gene data show CDR1 as MGHRA and CDR2 as YSYEKL. CDR3 DNA: TGCGCCAGCAGCCAGGGGCAGGGGACCTATGGCTACACCTTC. Its protein product is CASSQGQGTYGYTF.

This clone was found a few times. The chain has TRBV5-1 and TRBJ1-1; 7 nucleotides line up with TRBD1. Losses at the gene ends were 3 bases for V and 2 bases for J; bases not matched to a gene: 4. The CDR3 runs to 14 residues. The germline V gene encodes CDR1 SGHRS and CDR2 YFSETQ. The CDR3 region is CASSWGQSNTEAFF. CDR3 DNA: TGCGCCAGCAGCTGGGGACAGAGTAACACTGAAGCTTTCTTT.

V gene TRBV15 combines with J gene TRBJ1-3, with a tentative D call TRBD1 (5 bases). The germline V and J ends were trimmed by 4 bases and 0 bases, with 19 bases remaining between them. Per the germline V gene, CDR1 is LNHNV and CDR2 is YYDKDF (reference sequence). The CDR3 runs to 18 residues. CDR3 in DNA: TGTGCCACCAGCACCAGCAGGGATTTTATTCCCTCTGGAAACACCATATATTTT. The encoded protein is CATSTSRDFIPSGNTIYF.

The chain carries TRBV5-4 and TRBJ1-2, with 9 bases matching TRBD1. Germline V gives CDR1 SGHNT, CDR2 YYREEE (reference sequence). The trim removed 3 bases at V and 0 bases at J, leaving 3 bases unmatched. This CDR3 contains 15 residues. The CDR3 loop reads CASSWDRVANYGYTF. The CDR3 DNA follows: TGTGCCAGCAGCTGGGACAGGGTGGCTAACTATGGCTACACCTTC.

This chain joins TRBV11-3 and TRBJ1-2; D uncertain. CDR3 length: 14 amino acids. Looked up from germline, CDR1 is SGHNT and CDR2 is YENEEA. V lost 5 bases and J lost 3, with 13 bases in between. CDR3 in DNA: TGTGCCAGCAGCCCCCATAGAGGGCACTATGGCTACACCTTC. This gives the protein CASSPHRGHYGYTF.

This rearrangement joins TRBV12-5 to TRBJ2-3, with 14 bases identical to TRBD2. The CDR3 spans 18 residues. CDR1 is LGHNT and CDR2 is FRNRAP in the germline V gene. The ends lost 1 base at V and 4 bases at J; junction bases unmatched: 7. The CDR3 is CASGLAPPGLAGADTQYF. CDR3 bases: TGTGCTAGTGGTTTGGCCCCACCGGGACTAGCGGGAGCAGATACGCAGTATTTT.

This clone was detected once. This chain connects TRBV5-1 to TRBJ2-7; TRBD2 matches at 8 bases. The V gene's germline CDR1 is SGHRS and CDR2 YFSETQ. The CDR3 is 13 amino acids. Trimming took 4 bases from V and 4 from J; bases not matched to a gene: 4. The CDR3 here is CASSQTSEYEQYF. The CDR3 nucleotides are TGCGCCAGCAGCCAGACTAGCGAGTACGAGCAGTACTTC.

The chain couples TRBV7-9 to TRBJ2-1; 11 bases line up with TRBD2. The V gene's germline CDR1 is SEHNR and CDR2 FQNEAQ (reference sequence). J lost 5 bases, V lost 2 bases, and 8 bases had no gene match. CDR3 length: 17 residues. The CDR3 spells CASSLWLAGGGHNEQFF. CDR3 in DNA: TGTGCCAGCAGCTTATGGCTAGCGGGAGGTGGCCACAATGAGCAGTTCTTC.

The chain carries TRBV29-1 and TRBJ1-2; tentative D call: TRBD1 (6 bases). Germline V CDR1 and CDR2: SQVTM, ANQGSEA. The CDR3 has 14 residues. V lost 0 bases, J lost 2 bases, and 10 bases lay in between. This chain's CDR3 is CSVEDLTGNYGYTF. The CDR3 coding sequence is TGCAGCGTTGAAGACCTTACAGGGAACTATGGCTACACCTTC. The whole variable domain, filled in from reference TRBV29-1 and TRBJ1-2, reads SAVISQKPSRDICQRGTSLTIQCQVDSQVTMMFWYRQQPGQSLTLIATANQGSEATYESGFVIDKFPISRPNLTFSTLTVSNMSPEDSSIYLCSVEDLTGNYGYTFGSGTRLTVV.

The chain has TRBV10-2 and TRBJ2-2, with 15 bases identical to TRBD2. Per germline, CDR1 WSHSY and CDR2 SAAADI. The CDR3 loop spans 19 amino acids. Germline trimming cut 4 bases from V and 4 bases from J; bases unmatched to any gene: 10. CDR3: CASSAGLAGGPRSTGELFF. The CDR3 nucleotides are TGCGCCAGCAGTGCTGGACTAGCGGGAGGGCCGAGAAGCACCGGGGAGCTGTTTTTT.

The chain is built from TRBV3-1 (or the pseudogene TRBV3-2) and TRBJ2-3; no firm D call. The germline V gene encodes CDR1 LGHDT and CDR2 YNNKEL (reference sequence). The CDR3 is 14 amino acids. V was trimmed by 1 base and J by 3 bases, leaving 8 bases between them. The CDR3 DNA sequence: TGTGCCAGCAGCCAAGCTGCTCGGACAGATACGCAGTATTTT. Its translation is CASSQAARTDTQYF.

V is TRBV23-1 and J is TRBJ2-7; 8 nucleotides agree with TRBD1. TRBV23-1 is noted as an ORF with a role that remains uncertain. Trimming removed 8 bases from V and 1 base from J; junction bases left unmatched: 10. There are 15 residues in the CDR3. CDR3 residues: CASPKDRERSYEQYV. For the CDR3, the DNA is TGCGCCAGCCCGAAGGACAGGGAGAGATCCTACGAGCAGTACGTC.

The rearrangement uses TRBV5-1 and TRBJ2-1; no definite D call. Trimming removed 0 bases at V and 8 bases at J, with 12 bases between. The CDR3 is 14 amino acids. Germline V CDR1 and CDR2: SGHRS, YFSETQ. CDR3 in amino acids: CASSLAGLLYEQFF. Here the CDR3 DNA reads TGCGCCAGCAGCTTGGCAGGCCTTCTTTATGAGCAGTTCTTC.

The chain joins TRBV27 to TRBJ2-1; 14 bases map to TRBD2. The V segment lost 5 bases and the J segment 8 bases; nucleotides outside the gene matches: 11. From germline, CDR1 is MNHEY and CDR2 SMNVEV (reference sequence). The CDR3 extends over 17 amino acids. CDR3 sequence reads: CASSRLAGGPGVDEQFF. DNA for the CDR3: TGTGCCAGCAGTCGACTAGCGGGAGGGCCCGGGGTGGATGAGCAGTTCTTC.

The V gene is TRBV14, the J gene TRBJ2-1, with 11 bases fitting TRBD2. Germline V CDR1 and CDR2: SGHDN, FVKESK. This CDR3 comprises 14 residues. V was clipped by 5 bases and J by 7 bases; unmatched bases: 4. CDR3 amino acids: CASSSTSGSNEQFF. In DNA, the CDR3 is TGTGCCAGCAGCAGTACTAGCGGGAGTAATGAGCAGTTCTTC.

The V call is TRBV6-6, the J call TRBJ1-1; a possible D gene is TRBD1 (6 bases). In germline, CDR1 is MNHNY, CDR2 SVGAGI (reference sequence). V lost 5 bases and J lost 4, with 11 bases in between. CDR3 size: 13 residues. The DNA for the CDR3 is TGTGCCAGCAGTCGGGACACCGTCACTGAAGCTTTCTTT. Encoded protein: CASSRDTVTEAFF.